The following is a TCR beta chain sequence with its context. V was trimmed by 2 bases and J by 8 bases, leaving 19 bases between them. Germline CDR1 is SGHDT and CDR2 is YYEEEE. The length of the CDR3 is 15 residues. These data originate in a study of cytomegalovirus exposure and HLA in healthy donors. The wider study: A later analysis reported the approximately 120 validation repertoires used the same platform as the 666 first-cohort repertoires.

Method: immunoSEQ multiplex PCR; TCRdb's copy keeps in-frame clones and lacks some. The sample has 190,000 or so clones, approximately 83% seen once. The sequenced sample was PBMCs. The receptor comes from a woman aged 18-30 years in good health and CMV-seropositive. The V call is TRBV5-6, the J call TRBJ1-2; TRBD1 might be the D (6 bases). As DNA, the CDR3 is TGTGCCAGCAGCTTAGTTGAGACAGGTCCGGGGGGCTACACCTTC. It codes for CASSLVETGPGGYTF.